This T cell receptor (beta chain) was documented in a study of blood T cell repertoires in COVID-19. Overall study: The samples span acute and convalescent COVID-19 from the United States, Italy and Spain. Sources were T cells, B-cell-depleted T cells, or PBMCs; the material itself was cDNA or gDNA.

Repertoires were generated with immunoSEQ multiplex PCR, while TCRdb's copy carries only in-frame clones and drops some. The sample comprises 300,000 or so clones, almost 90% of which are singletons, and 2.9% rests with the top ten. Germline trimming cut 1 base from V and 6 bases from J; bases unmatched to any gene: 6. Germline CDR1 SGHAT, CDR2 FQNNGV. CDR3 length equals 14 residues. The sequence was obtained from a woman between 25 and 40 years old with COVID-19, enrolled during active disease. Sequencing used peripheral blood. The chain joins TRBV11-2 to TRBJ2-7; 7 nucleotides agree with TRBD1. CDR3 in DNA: TGTGCCAGCAGCTTAGTGGGACAGAAGGGCGAGCAGTACTTC. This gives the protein CASSLVGQKGEQYF.